A selection of T cell receptor beta chains follows, all from one sample in a study of shared clonotypes between healthy human individuals. TCRdb keeps only in-frame clones here, not all; method: immunoSEQ multiplex PCR. Of around 2.1 million clones in the sample, approximately 94% were seen once. Sequencing input: naive CD4+ T cells sorted from blood. Receptors were obtained from a man between 18 and 35 years old in good health. Both conserved end residues are part of each CDR3. The order of the fields is D gene, V gene, clone size, J gene, CDR3 DNA, CDR3 protein. A D gene is named only where the DNA matches it firmly. Rows may omit the clone size; those that give it use once, few, many or a size class.

>-|TRBV7-9|-|TRBJ1-2
TGTGCCAGCAGCTCGACAGAGACCTATGGCTACACCTTC
CASSSTETYGYTF
>-|TRBV7-9|-|TRBJ2-7
TGTGCCAGCAGCTTAGCGCGAAACAGCTACGAGCAGTACTTC
CASSLARNSYEQYF
>-|TRBV19|-|TRBJ1-2
TGTGCCAGTCTTGGGCCACGGTTTAACTATGGCTACACCTTC
CASLGPRFNYGYTF
>TRBD1|TRBV6-5|-|TRBJ2-2
TGTGCCAGCACGGGGACAGGGAACACCGGGGAGCTGTTTTTT
CASTGTGNTGELFF
>-|TRBV5-1|-|TRBJ2-2
TGCGCCAGCAGCTTGACAGGGCTTAACACCGGGGAGCTGTTTTTT
CASSLTGLNTGELFF
>-|TRBV6-6|-|TRBJ2-7
TGTGCCAGCAGTTCCGGAGGCTACGAGCAGTACTTC
CASSSGGYEQYF
>-|TRBV7-9|-|TRBJ1-3
TGTGCCAGCAGCTCACGGACGGTCTCTGGAAACACCATATATTTT
CASSSRTVSGNTIYF
>TRBD1|TRBV6-6|-|TRBJ1-2
TGTGCCAGCAGTGTTGACAGGGGGCGACGGGATGGCTACACCTTC
CASSVDRGRRDGYTF
>TRBD2|TRBV7-2|-|TRBJ2-1
TGTGCCAGCAGCCCCTGGGGACTAGCGGGCAGATATAATGAGCAGTTCTTC
CASSPWGLAGRYNEQFF
>-|TRBV10-3|-|TRBJ1-5
TGTGCCATTACGGACAGCCCCAATCAGCCCCAGCATTTT
CAITDSPNQPQHF
>-|TRBV6-6|-|TRBJ2-7
TGTGCCAGCACCTTACCCGCAGGTAGTCCCTACGAGCAGTACTTC
CASTLPAGSPYEQYF
>-|TRBV6-5|-|TRBJ1-5
TGTGCCAGCAGTATCGACACAACGGGCAATCAGCCCCAGCATTTT
CASSIDTTGNQPQHF
>-|TRBV7-9|-|TRBJ2-5
TGTGCCAGCAGCCAGACTGCTTCGGAGACCCAGTACTTC
CASSQTASETQYF
>TRBD1|TRBV2|-|TRBJ2-7
TGTGCCAGCAGAGGCACTTGGGACAGGGGCCACGAGCAGTACTTC
CASRGTWDRGHEQYF
>-|TRBV5-1|-|TRBJ2-5
TGCGCCAGCAGCCGACAGCACCAAGAGACCCAGTACTTC
CASSRQHQETQYF
>-|TRBV2|once|TRBJ2-2
TGTGCCAGCAGTGAACTGGCTAGGACCGGGGAGCTGTTTTTT
CASSELARTGELFF
>-|TRBV4-1|-|TRBJ2-7
TGCGCCAGCAGCCAAGGGTGGGGAAGAGAAGAGCAGTACTTC
CASSQGWGREEQYF
>-|TRBV7-3|-|TRBJ1-1
TGTGCCAGCAGCCGATGGGACAACAGACTCGCTGAAGCTTTCTTT
CASSRWDNRLAEAFF
>TRBD2|TRBV10-3|-|TRBJ2-4
TGTGCCACCGGGGGGGTAGCCAAAAACATTCAGTACTTC
CATGGVAKNIQYF
>-|TRBV4-1|-|TRBJ1-2
TGCGCCAGCAGCCAAGATTTTGCAGGGACCTATGGCTACACCTTC
CASSQDFAGTYGYTF
>-|TRBV10-3|few|TRBJ1-5
TGTGCCATCAGTGAGTCGCTTCAGCCCCAGCATTTT
CAISESLQPQHF
>-|TRBV28|-|TRBJ2-3
TGTGCCATCAGCGCCGGGTCCCTAGGAAGAAGTCGGGATACGCAGTATTTT
CAISAGSLGRSRDTQYF
>TRBD2|TRBV10-3|-|TRBJ2-1
TGTGCCATCAGTGAGTCCCAAGCGGGGGTGAGCGACAATGAGCAGTTCTTC
CAISESQAGVSDNEQFF
>-|TRBV30|-|TRBJ1-1
TGTGCCTGGAGTGTCCTAGGGTATGATGCTTTCTTT
CAWSVLGYDAFF
>TRBD2|TRBV28|once|TRBJ2-3
TGTGCCAGCAGTTTGGCCGGGACTAGTGTGTATTTT
CASSLAGTSVYF
>TRBD2|TRBV5-1|-|TRBJ2-1
TGCGCCAGCAGCCTTAGCGGGGGGGCCTACAATGAGCAGTTCTTC
CASSLSGGAYNEQFF
>-|TRBV11-2|-|TRBJ2-1
TGTGCCAGCAGCTTAGGGGGGGCTTATTACAATGAGCAGTTCTTC
CASSLGGAYYNEQFF
>-|TRBV29-1|-|TRBJ2-7
TGCAGCGTTGCGGGAACCTACGAGCAGTACTTC
CSVAGTYEQYF
>TRBD1|TRBV5-6|-|TRBJ1-1
TGTGCCAGCAGTTTAACAGGGGGAGGCGAGAACTCTGAAGCTTTCTTT
CASSLTGGGENSEAFF
>-|TRBV18|-|TRBJ1-1
TGTGCCAGCTCACACGACACTGAAGCTTTCTTT
CASSHDTEAFF
>-|TRBV5-1|-|TRBJ2-7
TGCGCCAGCAGCTTGGAGCCAGGGGGAGGCGAGCAGTACTTC
CASSLEPGGGEQYF
>TRBD2|TRBV5-1|-|TRBJ2-2
TGCGCCAGCAGCTTGGGACGGGGGGCGAACACCGGGGAGCTGTTTTTT
CASSLGRGANTGELFF
>-|TRBV7-7|-|TRBJ1-1
TGTGCTAGCAGCCGATTTCCGGGGACGAACACTGAAGCTTTCTTT
CASSRFPGTNTEAFF
>TRBD1|TRBV14|-|TRBJ2-1
TGTGCCAGCAGCCAACTGGACAGGGCGGAGAATGAGCAGTTCTTC
CASSQLDRAENEQFF
>TRBD2|TRBV5-1|-|TRBJ2-5
TGCGCCAGCACTCCCGGGACTAGCCAAGAGACCCAGTACTTC
CASTPGTSQETQYF
>TRBD1|TRBV2|-|TRBJ2-1
TGTGCCAGCAGTGTCGGGACAGACCCCAATGAGCAGTTCTTC
CASSVGTDPNEQFF
>-|TRBV9|-|TRBJ1-2
TGTGCCAGCAGCGTAGATGGAGCTAACTATGGCTACACCTTC
CASSVDGANYGYTF
>-|TRBV5-6|-|TRBJ1-3
TGTGCCAGCAGCTTGGCATATCAGGAACCCTCTGGAAACACCATATATTTT
CASSLAYQEPSGNTIYF
>-|TRBV5-1|-|TRBJ1-1
TGCGCCAGCAGCCCGCAGGGAGCTAACACTGAAGCTTTCTTT
CASSPQGANTEAFF
>-|TRBV10-1|-|TRBJ1-6
TGCGCCAGCCCCGGCGCGGGGACCTCCTATAATTCACCCCTCCACTTT
CASPGAGTSYNSPLHF
>-|TRBV11-2|-|TRBJ2-3
TGTGCCAGCAGTTCCTCTTTTTCCGGAAGCACAGATACGCAGTATTTT
CASSSSFSGSTDTQYF
>-|TRBV25-1|-|TRBJ1-1
TGTGCCAGCAGTGAATCGGGCCGACTCGGTGGAGCTTTCTTT
CASSESGRLGGAFF
>-|TRBV11-1|-|TRBJ2-5
TGTGCCAGCAGCTTAGGAGCGAGCGAGACCCAGTACTTC
CASSLGASETQYF
>-|TRBV29-1|once|TRBJ2-3
TGCAGCGTTGAAGACGCGACTAGTCCTGGTACGCAGTATTTT
CSVEDATSPGTQYF
>-|TRBV12-1|few|TRBJ1-2
TGTGCCAGCAGCGGCGGGACTCGGGACGGCTACACCTTC
CASSGGTRDGYTF
>-|TRBV5-4|-|TRBJ2-5
TGTGCCAGCAGCTTGGGGGCCGAAGAGACCCAGTACTTC
CASSLGAEETQYF
>TRBD1|TRBV7-2|-|TRBJ2-7
TGTGCCAGCAGCCGGGGACAGGGCCTACGCGAGCAGTACTTC
CASSRGQGLREQYF
>TRBD2|TRBV30|-|TRBJ2-3
TGTGCTGGTGGACTAGCGGTCACAGATACGCAGTATTTT
CAGGLAVTDTQYF
>TRBD1|TRBV30|-|TRBJ2-2
TGTGCCTGGAGTGTGACAGGGGGCCGAACCGGGGAGCTGTTTTTT
CAWSVTGGRTGELFF
>-|TRBV29-1|-|TRBJ2-7
TGCAGCGCCGAGGGCGGAACCGCCCTAGGAAGGTCCTACGAGCAGTACTTC
CSAEGGTALGRSYEQYF
>TRBD2|TRBV29-1|-|TRBJ2-7
TGCAGCGTCGTCCCGGGACTAGCGGGCTACGAGCAGTACTTC
CSVVPGLAGYEQYF
>-|TRBV2|-|TRBJ2-7
TGTGCCAGCAGTGAAGCGTACTTTGGGGGCGAGCAGTACTTC
CASSEAYFGGEQYF
>-|TRBV28|-|TRBJ1-1
TGTGCCAGCCGTCGAGGGATCGGCACTGAAGCTTTCTTT
CASRRGIGTEAFF
>TRBD1|TRBV10-3|-|TRBJ2-7
TGTGCCATCAGTGTGGGACAGGGCTACGAGCAGTACTTC
CAISVGQGYEQYF
>TRBD2|TRBV5-4|once|TRBJ2-5
TGTGCCAGCAGCTTGGGAGCGGGGGGCCTACAATCGGAGACCCAGTACTTC
CASSLGAGGLQSETQYF
>-|TRBV7-6|-|TRBJ2-1
TGTGCCAGCAGCTTAGCGGGAGGCTACAATGAGCAGTTCTTC
CASSLAGGYNEQFF